This entry features one T cell receptor beta chain sequence. Antigen specificity is unknown. The data derive from a study of cytomegalovirus exposure and HLA in healthy donors. The V gene lost 5 bases and the J gene lost 5 bases, with 18 bases spanning the gap. CDR1 GTSNPN and CDR2 SVGIG come from the germline V gene (reference sequence). The CDR3 sequence is 14 residues long. Broader study findings: Later on, an analysis found that several of the most significant clusters appeared to be linked to common viral pathogens, which included parvovirus B19. Associated with cytomegalovirus, according to the listing, were 150 to 200 TCR beta chains. CMV serostatus was the sole immune exposure information available.

The PCR had 60 Vbeta and 13 Jbeta primers. Clones were sequenced by immunoSEQ multiplex PCR, and TCRdb holds only the in-frame ones, with some missing. The sample yields about 200,000 clones, approximately 85% seen once. The clonotype originates from a woman between 45 and 65 years old in good health and CMV-seronegative. Input material: PBMCs. The chain combines TRBV30 with TRBJ1-2; tentative D call: TRBD1 (5 bases). The CDR3 sequence is CAWSPMPRGYGYTF. The DNA of the CDR3 is TGTGCCTGGTCCCCTATGCCGCGGGGGTATGGCTACACCTTC.